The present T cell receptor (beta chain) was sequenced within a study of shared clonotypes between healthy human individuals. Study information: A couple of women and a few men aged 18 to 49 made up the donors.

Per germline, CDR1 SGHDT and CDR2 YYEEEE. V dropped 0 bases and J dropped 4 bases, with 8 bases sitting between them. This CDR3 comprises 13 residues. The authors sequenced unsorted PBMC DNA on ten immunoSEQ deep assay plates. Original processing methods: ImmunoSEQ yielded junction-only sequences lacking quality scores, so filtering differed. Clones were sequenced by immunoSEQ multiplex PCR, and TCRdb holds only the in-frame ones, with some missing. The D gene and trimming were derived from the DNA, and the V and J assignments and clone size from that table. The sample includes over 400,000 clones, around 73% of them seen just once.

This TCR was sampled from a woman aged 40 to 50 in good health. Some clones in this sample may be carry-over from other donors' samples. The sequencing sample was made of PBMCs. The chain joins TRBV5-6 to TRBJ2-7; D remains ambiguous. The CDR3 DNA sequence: TGTGCCAGCAGCTTGGTTGCGGATTACGAGCAGTACTTC. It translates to CASSLVADYEQYF.